The 10 T cell receptor beta chains below all came from one sample that was sequenced in a study of T cell responses to AZD1222 COVID-19 vaccine. Method: immunoSEQ multiplex PCR; TCRdb's copy keeps in-frame clones and lacks some. Here the sample spans 90,000 to 100,000 clones, 65% to 85% being singletons. The specimen was peripheral blood, collected 28 days after the second AZD1222 dose. These receptors were obtained from an adult who received the AZD1222 COVID-19 vaccine.

The rearrangement uses TRBV11-3 and TRBJ1-1; D is ambiguous. The germline V gene has CDR1 SGHNT and CDR2 YENEEA. This CDR3 has 13 amino acids. The ends were cut back, 0 bases at V and 2 bases at J, with 4 bases in the middle. CDR3 in amino acids: CASSLEINTEAFF. The DNA of the CDR3 is TGTGCCAGCAGCTTAGAGATCAACACTGAAGCTTTCTTT.

This clone was counted once. The rearrangement uses TRBV7-3 and TRBJ2-1, with D perhaps matching TRBD2 (5 bases). Germline V CDR1 and CDR2: SGHTA, FQGTGA. Trimming took 2 bases from V and 7 from J, leaving 12 bases between them. The length of the CDR3 is 14 residues. The CDR3 DNA reads TGTGCCAGCAGCTTAGGCGTCGGGGTTAATGAGCAGTTCTTC. Translation: CASSLGVGVNEQFF.

The V gene is TRBV6-5, the J gene TRBJ1-1; D perhaps matches TRBD1 (6 bases). The V and J ends lost 6 bases and 5 bases respectively, with 13 bases between them. Per germline, CDR1 MNHEY and CDR2 SVGAGI. The CDR3 length is 13 residues. CDR3 in DNA: TGTGCCAGCAGGTACAGGGCCTTAACTGAAGCTTTCTTT. This translates into CASRYRALTEAFF.

The genes are TRBV6-5 and TRBJ2-5; 7 bases are a match to TRBD2. With V trimmed by 2 bases and J by 2 bases, 8 bases remained unmatched. Germline V CDR1 and CDR2: MNHEY, SVGAGI. The CDR3 loop spans 16 amino acids. The CDR3 loop reads CASSYSLAEEQETQYF. The DNA for the CDR3 is TGTGCCAGCAGTTACAGCCTAGCGGAGGAACAAGAGACCCAGTACTTC.

Only a few counts were recorded for this clone. The rearrangement links TRBV7-9 to TRBJ1-1; the match to TRBD1 covers 11 bases. With 4 bases clipped from V and 4 bases from J, the junction kept 8 bases outside the gene matches. This CDR3 region has 16 residues. Per germline, CDR1 SEHNR and CDR2 FQNEAQ (reference sequence). Written as DNA, the CDR3 is TGTGCCAGCAGCTATGGGACAGGGGGATCCGGCACTGAAGCTTTCTTT. Protein: CASSYGTGGSGTEAFF.

This clone appeared a single time. Different DNA sequences within this sample yield the same CDR3. This chain joins TRBV5-1 and TRBJ1-4; TRBD1 agrees at 7 bases. Germline-derived CDR1 and CDR2 are SGHRS and YFSETQ. The ends lost 4 bases at V and 2 bases at J; junction bases unmatched: 2. This CDR3 has 14 amino acids. The CDR3: CASSLQGTNEKLFF. In nucleotides, the CDR3 is TGCGCCAGCAGCCTACAGGGGACTAATGAAAAACTGTTTTTT. The full variable domain, with the rest looked up from reference TRBV5-1 and TRBJ1-4, is KAGVTQTPRYLIKTRGQQVTLSCSPISGHRSVSWYQQTPGQGLQFLFEYFSETQRNKGNFPGRFSGRQFSNSRSEMNVSTLELGDSALYLCASSLQGTNEKLFFGSGTQLSVL.

CDR3 sequence reads: CASSTGGLARYNEQFF. The CDR3 DNA sequence: TGCGCCAGCAGCACAGGAGGGCTAGCCAGGTACAATGAGCAGTTCTTC. The chain couples TRBV5-1 to TRBJ2-1; maybe TRBD2 (6 bases). Trimming took off 4 bases at V and 4 bases at J, with 18 bases between the two ends. The CDR3 is 16 amino acids. The germline V gene has CDR1 SGHRS and CDR2 YFSETQ.

The chain uses TRBV28 and TRBJ1-2, with no clear D. The CDR3 totals 14 residues. Trimming took off 3 bases at V and 4 bases at J, with 12 bases between the two ends. Germline V lookup: CDR1 MDHEN, CDR2 SYDVKM. CDR3 protein: CASSLSGKIYGYTF. CDR3 nucleotides: TGTGCCAGCAGTTTGTCGGGTAAAATCTATGGCTACACCTTC.

The chain is built from TRBV4-2 and TRBJ2-1; TRBD1 might be the D (6 bases). Looked up from germline, CDR1 is LGHNA and CDR2 is YNFKEQ. The ends were cut back, 0 bases at V and 1 base at J, with 10 bases in the middle. This CDR3 has 16 residues. CDR3: CASSQEQGRSYNEQFF. CDR3 DNA sequence: TGTGCCAGCAGCCAAGAACAGGGAAGGTCCTACAATGAGCAGTTCTTC.

V and J are TRBV10-3 and TRBJ2-7; D is possibly TRBD2 (6 bases). Deletions cut 8 bases from V and 0 bases from J, with 11 bases between. CDR3 length: 13 residues. Germline values: CDR1 ENHRY, CDR2 SYGVKD. The CDR3 loop reads CAIAGQSSYEQYF. As DNA, the CDR3 is TGTGCCATCGCGGGGCAGTCCTCCTACGAGCAGTACTTC.